This T cell receptor beta chain came from a study of post-analysis software for immune sequencing data. Study at large: As for disease course, relapsing-remitting, secondary progressive and progressive-relapsing multiple sclerosis were all included. The study, taken as a whole, reports: People with multiple sclerosis had a significantly lower normalized Chao1 diversity than controls did. In patients, TRBV5-6, TRBV5-1 and TRBV20-1 belonged to five TRBV segments found more frequently than in controls. Same-batch preparations were strongly co-clustered by F measure.

A few counts support this clonotype. Its antigen is not identified. Unique molecular identifiers had been added to the TCR beta cDNA libraries. With roughly 1 to 11 million T cells as the source, some 510,000 cDNA molecules resulted. From the PCR reads, TCRdb called clonotypes with MiXCR, one entry per CDR3 protein. The table lists 700,000 to 900,000 distinct CDR3 sequences, under 60% of them singletons, with 4.9% in the top ten. Germline-derived CDR1 and CDR2 are MNHEY and SVGAGI. CDR3 length equals 15 residues. V was clipped by 7 bases and J by 9 bases, with 22 bases between them. This clonotype was sampled from a girl between 5 and 17 years old with multiple sclerosis. V and J are TRBV6-5 and TRBJ2-1, with a weak D call TRBD2 (7 bases). The sample was blood. CDR3 in DNA: TGTGCCAGCACCGAAGTAAGGGGGGGCGGCGGTGAGCAGTTCTTC. It codes for CASTEVRGGGGEQFF.